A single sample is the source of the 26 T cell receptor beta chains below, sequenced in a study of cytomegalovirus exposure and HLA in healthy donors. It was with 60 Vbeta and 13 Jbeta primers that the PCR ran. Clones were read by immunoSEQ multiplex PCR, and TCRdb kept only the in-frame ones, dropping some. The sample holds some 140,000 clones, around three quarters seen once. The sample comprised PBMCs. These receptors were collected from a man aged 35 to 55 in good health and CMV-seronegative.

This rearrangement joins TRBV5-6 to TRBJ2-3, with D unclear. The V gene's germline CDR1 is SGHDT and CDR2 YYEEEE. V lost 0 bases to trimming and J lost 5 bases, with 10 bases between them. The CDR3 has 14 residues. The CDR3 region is CASSLVYIKDTQYF. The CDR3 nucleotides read TGTGCCAGCAGCTTGGTGTATATAAAAGATACGCAGTATTTT.

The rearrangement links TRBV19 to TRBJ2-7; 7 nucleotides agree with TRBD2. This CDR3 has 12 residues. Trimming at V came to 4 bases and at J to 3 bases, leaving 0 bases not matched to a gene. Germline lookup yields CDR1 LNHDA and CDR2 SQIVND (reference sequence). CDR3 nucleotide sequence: TGTGCCAGTAGTAGCGGGGGCTACGAGCAGTACTTC. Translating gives CASSSGGYEQYF.

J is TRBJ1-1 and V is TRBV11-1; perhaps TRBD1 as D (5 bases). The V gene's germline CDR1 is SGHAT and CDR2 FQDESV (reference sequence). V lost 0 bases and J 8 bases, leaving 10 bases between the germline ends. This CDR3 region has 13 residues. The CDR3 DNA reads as TGTGCCAGCAGCTTAGCGGGGCCAGCAGAAGCTTTCTTT. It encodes CASSLAGPAEAFF.

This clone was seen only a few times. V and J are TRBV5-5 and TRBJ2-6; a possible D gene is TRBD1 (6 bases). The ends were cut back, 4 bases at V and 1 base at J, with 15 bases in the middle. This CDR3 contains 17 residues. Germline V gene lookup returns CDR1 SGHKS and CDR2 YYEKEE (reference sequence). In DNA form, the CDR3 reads TGTGCCAGCAGCGACTACAGGGATCGATCTGGGGCCAACGTCCTGACTTTC. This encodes CASSDYRDRSGANVLTF.

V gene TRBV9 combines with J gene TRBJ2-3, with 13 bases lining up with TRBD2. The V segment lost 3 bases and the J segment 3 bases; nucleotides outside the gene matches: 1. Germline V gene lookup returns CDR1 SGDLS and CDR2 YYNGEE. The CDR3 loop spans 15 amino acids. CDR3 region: CASSATSGGTDTQYF. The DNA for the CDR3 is TGTGCCAGCAGCGCGACTAGCGGGGGGACAGATACGCAGTATTTT.

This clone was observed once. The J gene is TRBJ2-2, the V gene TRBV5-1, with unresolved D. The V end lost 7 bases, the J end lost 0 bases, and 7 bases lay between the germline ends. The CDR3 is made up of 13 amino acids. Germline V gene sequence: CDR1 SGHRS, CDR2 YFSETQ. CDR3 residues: CASQAPNTGELFF. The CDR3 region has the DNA TGCGCCAGCCAAGCACCGAACACCGGGGAGCTGTTTTTT. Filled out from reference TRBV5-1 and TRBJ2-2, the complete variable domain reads KAGVTQTPRYLIKTRGQQVTLSCSPISGHRSVSWYQQTPGQGLQFLFEYFSETQRNKGNFPGRFSGRQFSNSRSEMNVSTLELGDSALYLCASQAPNTGELFFGEGSRLTVL.

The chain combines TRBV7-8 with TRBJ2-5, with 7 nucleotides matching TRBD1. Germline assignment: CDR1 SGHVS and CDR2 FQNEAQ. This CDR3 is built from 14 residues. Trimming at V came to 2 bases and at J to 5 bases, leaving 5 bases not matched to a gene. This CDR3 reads CASSLSTGHETQYF. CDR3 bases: TGTGCCAGCAGCTTATCGACAGGGCATGAGACCCAGTACTTC.

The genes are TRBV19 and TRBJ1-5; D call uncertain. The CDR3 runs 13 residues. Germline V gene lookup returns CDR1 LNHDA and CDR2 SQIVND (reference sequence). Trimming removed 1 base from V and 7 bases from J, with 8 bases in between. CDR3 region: CASSIAARQPQHF. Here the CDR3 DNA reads TGTGCCAGTAGTATAGCCGCTAGACAGCCCCAGCATTTT.

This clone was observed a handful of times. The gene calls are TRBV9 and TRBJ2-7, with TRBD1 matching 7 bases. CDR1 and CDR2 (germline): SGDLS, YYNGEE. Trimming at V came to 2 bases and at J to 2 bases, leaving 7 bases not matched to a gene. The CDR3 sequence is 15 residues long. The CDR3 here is CASSVGPGQTYEQYF. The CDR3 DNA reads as TGTGCCAGCAGCGTGGGGCCGGGACAGACCTACGAGCAGTACTTC.

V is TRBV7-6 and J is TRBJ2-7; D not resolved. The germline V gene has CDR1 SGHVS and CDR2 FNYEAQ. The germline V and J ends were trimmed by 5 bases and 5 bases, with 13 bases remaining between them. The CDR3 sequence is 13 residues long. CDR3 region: CASSPPRSNEQYF. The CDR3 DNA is TGTGCCAGCAGCCCGCCCCGGAGCAACGAGCAGTACTTC. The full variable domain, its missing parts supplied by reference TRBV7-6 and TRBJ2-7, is GAGVSQSPRYKVTKRGQDVALRCDPISGHVSLYWYRQALGQGPEFLTYFNYEAQQDKSGLPNDRFSAERPEGSISTLTIQRTEQRDSAMYRCASSPPRSNEQYFGPGTRLTVT.

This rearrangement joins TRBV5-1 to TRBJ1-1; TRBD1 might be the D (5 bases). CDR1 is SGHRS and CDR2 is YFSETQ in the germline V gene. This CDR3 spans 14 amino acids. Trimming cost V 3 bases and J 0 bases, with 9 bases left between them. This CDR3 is CASSSSTVNTEAFF. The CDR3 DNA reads TGCGCCAGCAGCTCCTCGACAGTGAACACTGAAGCTTTCTTT.

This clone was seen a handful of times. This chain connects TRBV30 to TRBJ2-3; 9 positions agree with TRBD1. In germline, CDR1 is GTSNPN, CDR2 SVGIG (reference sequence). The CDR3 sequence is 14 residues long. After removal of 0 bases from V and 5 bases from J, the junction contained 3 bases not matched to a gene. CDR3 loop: CAWSVQGAGDTQYF. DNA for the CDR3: TGTGCCTGGAGTGTACAGGGGGCGGGAGATACGCAGTATTTT.

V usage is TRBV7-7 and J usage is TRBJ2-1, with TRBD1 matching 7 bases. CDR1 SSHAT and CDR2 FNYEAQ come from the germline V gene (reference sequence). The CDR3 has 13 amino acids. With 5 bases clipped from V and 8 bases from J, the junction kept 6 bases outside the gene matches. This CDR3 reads CASSQTTGDEQFF. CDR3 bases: TGTGCCAGCAGCCAGACTACAGGGGATGAGCAGTTCTTC.

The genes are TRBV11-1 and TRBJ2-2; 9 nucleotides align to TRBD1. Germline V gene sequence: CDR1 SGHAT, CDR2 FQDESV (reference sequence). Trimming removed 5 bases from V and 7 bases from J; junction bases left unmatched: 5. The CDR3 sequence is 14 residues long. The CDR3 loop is CASSQQGADGELFF. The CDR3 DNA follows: TGTGCCAGCAGCCAACAGGGGGCTGACGGGGAGCTGTTTTTT.

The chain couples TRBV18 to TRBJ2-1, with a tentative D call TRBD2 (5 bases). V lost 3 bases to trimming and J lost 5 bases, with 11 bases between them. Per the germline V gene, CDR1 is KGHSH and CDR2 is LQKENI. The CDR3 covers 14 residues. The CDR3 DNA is TGTGCCAGCTCACCTTCCTCCGGGGACAATGAGCAGTTCTTC. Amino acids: CASSPSSGDNEQFF. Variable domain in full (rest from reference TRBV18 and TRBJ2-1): NAGVMQNPRHLVRRRGQEARLRCSPMKGHSHVYWYRQLPEEGLKFMVYLQKENIIDESGMPKERFSAEFPKEGPSILRIQQVVRGDSAAYFCASSPSSGDNEQFFGPGTRLTVL.

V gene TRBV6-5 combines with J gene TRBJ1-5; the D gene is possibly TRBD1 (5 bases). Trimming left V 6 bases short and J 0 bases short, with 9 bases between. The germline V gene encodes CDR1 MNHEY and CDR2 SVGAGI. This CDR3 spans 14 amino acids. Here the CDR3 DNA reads TGTGCCAGCAGGGGGACTTATAGCAATCAGCCCCAGCATTTT. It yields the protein CASRGTYSNQPQHF.

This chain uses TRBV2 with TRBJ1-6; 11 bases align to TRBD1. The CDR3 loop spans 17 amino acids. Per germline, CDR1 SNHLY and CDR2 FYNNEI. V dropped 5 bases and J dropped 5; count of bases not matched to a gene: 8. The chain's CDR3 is CASSRGTGGSDNSPLHF. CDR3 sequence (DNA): TGTGCCAGCAGTAGAGGGACAGGGGGTTCTGATAATTCACCCCTCCACTTT. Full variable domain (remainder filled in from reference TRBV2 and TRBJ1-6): EPEVTQTPSHQVTQMGQEVILRCVPISNHLYFYWYRQILGQKVEFLVSFYNNEISEKSEIFDDQFSVERPDGSNFTLKIRSTKLEDSAMYFCASSRGTGGSDNSPLHFGNGTRLTVT.

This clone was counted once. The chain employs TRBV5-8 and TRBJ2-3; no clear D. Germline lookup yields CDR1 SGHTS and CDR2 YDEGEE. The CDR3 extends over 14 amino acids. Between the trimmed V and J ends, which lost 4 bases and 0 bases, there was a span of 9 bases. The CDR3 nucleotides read TGTGCCAGCAGCATGATGAGGAGCACAGATACGCAGTATTTT. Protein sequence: CASSMMRSTDTQYF.

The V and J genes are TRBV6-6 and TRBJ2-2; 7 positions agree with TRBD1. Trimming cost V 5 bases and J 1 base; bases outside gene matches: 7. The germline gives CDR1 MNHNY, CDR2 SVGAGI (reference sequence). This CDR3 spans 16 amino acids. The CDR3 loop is CASSALGGMNTGELFF. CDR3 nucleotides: TGTGCCAGCAGTGCTCTAGGGGGCATGAACACCGGGGAGCTGTTTTTT.

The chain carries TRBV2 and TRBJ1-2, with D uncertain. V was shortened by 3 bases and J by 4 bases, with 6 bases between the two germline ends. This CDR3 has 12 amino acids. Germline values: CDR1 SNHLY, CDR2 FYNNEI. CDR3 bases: TGTGCCAGCAGTGAGGGAGTCTATGGCTACACCTTC. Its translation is CASSEGVYGYTF. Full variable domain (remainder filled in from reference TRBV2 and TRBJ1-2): EPEVTQTPSHQVTQMGQEVILRCVPISNHLYFYWYRQILGQKVEFLVSFYNNEISEKSEIFDDQFSVERPDGSNFTLKIRSTKLEDSAMYFCASSEGVYGYTFGSGTRLTVV.

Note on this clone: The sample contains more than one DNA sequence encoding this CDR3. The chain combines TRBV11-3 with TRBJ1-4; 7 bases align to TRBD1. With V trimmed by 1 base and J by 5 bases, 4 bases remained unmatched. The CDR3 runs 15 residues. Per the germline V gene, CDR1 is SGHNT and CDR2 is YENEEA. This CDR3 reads CASSLGQGQNEKLFF. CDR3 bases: TGTGCCAGCAGCTTAGGACAGGGCCAGAATGAAAAACTGTTTTTT.

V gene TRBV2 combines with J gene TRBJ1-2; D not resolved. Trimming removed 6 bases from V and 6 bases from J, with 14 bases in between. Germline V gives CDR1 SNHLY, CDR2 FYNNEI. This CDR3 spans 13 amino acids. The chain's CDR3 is CASSPNREDGYTF. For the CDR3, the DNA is TGTGCCAGCAGCCCCAACCGGGAGGATGGCTACACCTTC.

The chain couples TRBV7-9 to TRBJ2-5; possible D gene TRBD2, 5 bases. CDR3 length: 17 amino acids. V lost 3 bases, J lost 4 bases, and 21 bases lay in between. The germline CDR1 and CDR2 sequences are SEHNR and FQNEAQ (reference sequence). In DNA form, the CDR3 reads TGTGCCAGCAGCTTCTTGGGTAGCGCGTCTATCGGAGAGACCCAGTACTTC. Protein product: CASSFLGSASIGETQYF.

CDR3 sequence (DNA): TGTGCCAGTAGGGGGCCTCGGGAGCAGTACTTC. Encoded protein: CASRGPREQYF. The V gene is TRBV19, the J gene TRBJ2-7, with D possibly TRBD1 on 5 matching bases. V was cut by 6 bases and J by 7 bases, with 10 bases left in between. The CDR3 has 11 amino acids. CDR1 is LNHDA and CDR2 is SQIVND in the germline V gene (reference sequence).

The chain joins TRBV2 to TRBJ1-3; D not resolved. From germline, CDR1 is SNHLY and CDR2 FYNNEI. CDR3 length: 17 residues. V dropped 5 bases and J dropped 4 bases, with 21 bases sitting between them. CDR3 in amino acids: CASSRLPAGAWGNTIYF. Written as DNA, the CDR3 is TGTGCCAGCAGTCGTTTACCCGCGGGTGCCTGGGGAAACACCATATATTTT.

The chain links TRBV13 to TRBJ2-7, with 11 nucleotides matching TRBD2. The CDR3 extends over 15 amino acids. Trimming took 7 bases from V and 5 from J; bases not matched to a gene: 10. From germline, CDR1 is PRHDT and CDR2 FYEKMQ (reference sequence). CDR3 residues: CASTNSGGALNEQYF. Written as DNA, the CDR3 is TGTGCCAGCACCAATAGCGGGGGGGCCCTCAACGAGCAGTACTTC.